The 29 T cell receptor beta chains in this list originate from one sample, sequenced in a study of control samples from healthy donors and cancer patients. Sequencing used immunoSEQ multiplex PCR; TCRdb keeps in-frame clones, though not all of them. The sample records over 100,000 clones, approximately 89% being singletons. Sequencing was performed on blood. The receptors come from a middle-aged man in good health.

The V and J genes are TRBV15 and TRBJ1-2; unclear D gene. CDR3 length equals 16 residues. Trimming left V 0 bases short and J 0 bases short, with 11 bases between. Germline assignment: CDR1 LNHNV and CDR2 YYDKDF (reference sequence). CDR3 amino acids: CATSRDSDLANYGYTF. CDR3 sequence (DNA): TGTGCCACCAGCAGAGACTCCGATCTAGCTAACTATGGCTACACCTTC.

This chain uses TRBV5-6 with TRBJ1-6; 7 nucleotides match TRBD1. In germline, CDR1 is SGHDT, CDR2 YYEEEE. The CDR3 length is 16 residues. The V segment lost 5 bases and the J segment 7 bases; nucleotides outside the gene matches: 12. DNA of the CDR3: TGTGCCAGCAGACTACAGGGGCTGGAGGTAAATTCACCCCTCCACTTT. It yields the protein CASRLQGLEVNSPLHF.

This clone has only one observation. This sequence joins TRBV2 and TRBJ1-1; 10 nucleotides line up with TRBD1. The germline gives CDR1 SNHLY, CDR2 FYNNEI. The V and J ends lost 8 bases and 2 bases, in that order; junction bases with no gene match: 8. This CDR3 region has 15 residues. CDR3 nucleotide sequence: TGTGCCAGCCTCCGGGGACAGGGGTCAAACACTGAAGCTTTCTTT. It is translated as CASLRGQGSNTEAFF.

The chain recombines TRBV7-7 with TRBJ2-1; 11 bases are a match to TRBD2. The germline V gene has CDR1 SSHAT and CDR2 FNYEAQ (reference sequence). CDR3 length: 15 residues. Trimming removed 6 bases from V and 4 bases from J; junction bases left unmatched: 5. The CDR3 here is CASSPLAGGYNEQFF. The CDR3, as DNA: TGTGCCAGCAGTCCCCTAGCGGGGGGATACAATGAGCAGTTCTTC.

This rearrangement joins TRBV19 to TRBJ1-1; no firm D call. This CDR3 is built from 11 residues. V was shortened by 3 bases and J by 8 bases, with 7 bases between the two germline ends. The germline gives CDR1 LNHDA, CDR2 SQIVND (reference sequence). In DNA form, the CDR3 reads TGTGCCAGTAGTATTAGAGAGGAAGCTTTCTTT. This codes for CASSIREEAFF.

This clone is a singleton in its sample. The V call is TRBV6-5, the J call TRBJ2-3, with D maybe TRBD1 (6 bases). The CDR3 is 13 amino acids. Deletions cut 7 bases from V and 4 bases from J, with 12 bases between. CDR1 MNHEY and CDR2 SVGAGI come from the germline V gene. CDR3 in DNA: TGTGCCAGCATCTTTACAGGGTCAGATACGCAGTATTTT. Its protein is CASIFTGSDTQYF.

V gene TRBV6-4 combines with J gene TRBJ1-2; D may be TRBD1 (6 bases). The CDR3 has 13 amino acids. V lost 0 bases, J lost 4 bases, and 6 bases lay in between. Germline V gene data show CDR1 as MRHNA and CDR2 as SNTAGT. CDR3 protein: CASSDSDSYGYTF. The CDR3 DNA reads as TGTGCCAGCAGTGACTCGGACAGCTATGGCTACACCTTC.

CDR3 sequence: CASSVGYSNEQYF. As DNA, the CDR3 is TGTGCCAGCAGCGTAGGGTACAGTAACGAGCAGTACTTC. The chain has TRBV9 and TRBJ2-7, with D unclear. Germline lookup yields CDR1 SGDLS and CDR2 YYNGEE. The CDR3 consists of 13 residues. V was cut by 0 bases and J by 5 bases, with 9 bases left in between.

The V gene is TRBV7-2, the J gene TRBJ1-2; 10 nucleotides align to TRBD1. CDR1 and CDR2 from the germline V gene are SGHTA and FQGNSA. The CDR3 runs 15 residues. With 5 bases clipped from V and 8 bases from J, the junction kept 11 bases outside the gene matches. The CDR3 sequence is CASSGSGTGDRGYTF. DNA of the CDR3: TGTGCCAGCAGCGGCTCCGGGACAGGGGATAGGGGCTACACCTTC.

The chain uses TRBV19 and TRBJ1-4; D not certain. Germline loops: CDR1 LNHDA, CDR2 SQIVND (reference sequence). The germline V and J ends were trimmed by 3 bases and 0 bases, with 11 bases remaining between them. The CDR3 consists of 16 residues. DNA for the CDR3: TGTGCCAGTAGTATTGGTTACCGAGCAACTAATGAAAAACTGTTTTTT. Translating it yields CASSIGYRATNEKLFF.

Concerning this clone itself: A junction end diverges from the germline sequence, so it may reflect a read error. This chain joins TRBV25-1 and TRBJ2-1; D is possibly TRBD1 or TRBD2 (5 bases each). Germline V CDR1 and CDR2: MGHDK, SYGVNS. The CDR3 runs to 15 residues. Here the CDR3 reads CASIDGGKGHNEQFF. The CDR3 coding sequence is TGTGCCAGCATCGATGGGGGAAAGGGCCACAATGAACAGTTCTTC.

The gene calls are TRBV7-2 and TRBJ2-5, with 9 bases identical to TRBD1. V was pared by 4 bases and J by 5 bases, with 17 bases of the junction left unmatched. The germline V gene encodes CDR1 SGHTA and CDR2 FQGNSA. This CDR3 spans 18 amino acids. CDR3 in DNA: TGTGCCAGCAGCTCCCTCGGGGGACAGGGACGTGTTAGGGAGACCCAGTACTTC. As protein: CASSSLGGQGRVRETQYF.

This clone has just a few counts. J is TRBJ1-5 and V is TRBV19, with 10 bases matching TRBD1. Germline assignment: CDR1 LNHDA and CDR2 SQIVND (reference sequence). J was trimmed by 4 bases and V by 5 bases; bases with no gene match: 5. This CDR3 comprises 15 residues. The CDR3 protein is CASSDPGQGNQPQHF. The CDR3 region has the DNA TGTGCCAGTAGTGACCCGGGACAGGGGAATCAGCCCCAGCATTTT.

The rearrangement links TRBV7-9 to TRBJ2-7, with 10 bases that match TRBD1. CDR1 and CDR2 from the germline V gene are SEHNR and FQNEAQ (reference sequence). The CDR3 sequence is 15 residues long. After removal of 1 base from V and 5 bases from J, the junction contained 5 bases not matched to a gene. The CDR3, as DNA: TGTGCCAGCAGCTTAGAGACAGGGGGCATACACGAGCAGTACTTC. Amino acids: CASSLETGGIHEQYF.

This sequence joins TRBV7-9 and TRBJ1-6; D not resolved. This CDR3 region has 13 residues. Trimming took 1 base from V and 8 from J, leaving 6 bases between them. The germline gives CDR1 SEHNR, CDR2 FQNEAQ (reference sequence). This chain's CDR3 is CASSLDTDSPLHF. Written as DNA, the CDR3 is TGTGCCAGCAGCTTAGACACAGATTCACCCCTCCACTTT.

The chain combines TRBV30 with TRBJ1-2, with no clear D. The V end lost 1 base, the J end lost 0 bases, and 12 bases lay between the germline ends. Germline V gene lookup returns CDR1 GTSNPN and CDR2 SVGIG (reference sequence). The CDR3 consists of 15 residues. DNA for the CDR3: TGTGCCTGGAGTGGCTACATCCGCGCTAACTATGGCTACACCTTC. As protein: CAWSGYIRANYGYTF.

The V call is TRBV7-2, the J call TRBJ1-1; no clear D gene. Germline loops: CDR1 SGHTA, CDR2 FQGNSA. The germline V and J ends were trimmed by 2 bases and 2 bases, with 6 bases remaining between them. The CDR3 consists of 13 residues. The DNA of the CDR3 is TGTGCCAGCAGCTTACACAGAAACACTGAAGCTTTCTTT. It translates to CASSLHRNTEAFF.

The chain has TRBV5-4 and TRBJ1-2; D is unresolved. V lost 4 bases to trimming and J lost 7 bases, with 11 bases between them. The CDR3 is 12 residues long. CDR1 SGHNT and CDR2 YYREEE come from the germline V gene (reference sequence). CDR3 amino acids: CASSIGAAGYTF. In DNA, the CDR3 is TGTGCCAGCAGCATCGGAGCCGCTGGCTACACCTTC.

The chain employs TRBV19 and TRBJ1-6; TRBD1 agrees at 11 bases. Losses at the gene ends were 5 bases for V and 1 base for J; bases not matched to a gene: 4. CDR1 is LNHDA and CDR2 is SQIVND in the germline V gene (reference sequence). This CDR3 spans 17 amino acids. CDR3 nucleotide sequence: TGTGCCAGTAGTCTGAGGGACAGGGGGTCCTATAATTCACCCCTCCACTTT. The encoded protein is CASSLRDRGSYNSPLHF.

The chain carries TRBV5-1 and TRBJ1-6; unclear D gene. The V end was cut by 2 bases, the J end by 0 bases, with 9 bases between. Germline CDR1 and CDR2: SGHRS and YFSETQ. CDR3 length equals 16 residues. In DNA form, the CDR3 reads TGCGCCAGCAGCTTCGGTGGAATCTCCTATAATTCACCCCTCCACTTT. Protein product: CASSFGGISYNSPLHF. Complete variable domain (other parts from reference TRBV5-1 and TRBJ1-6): KAGVTQTPRYLIKTRGQQVTLSCSPISGHRSVSWYQQTPGQGLQFLFEYFSETQRNKGNFPGRFSGRQFSNSRSEMNVSTLELGDSALYLCASSFGGISYNSPLHFGNGTRLTVT.

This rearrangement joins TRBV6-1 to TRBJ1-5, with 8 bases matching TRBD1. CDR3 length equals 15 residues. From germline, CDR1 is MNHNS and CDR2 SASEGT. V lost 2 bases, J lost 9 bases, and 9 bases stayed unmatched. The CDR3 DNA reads TGTGCCAGCAGTGAACGCAGGGGGCTTTCCATGCCCCAGCATTTT. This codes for CASSERRGLSMPQHF.

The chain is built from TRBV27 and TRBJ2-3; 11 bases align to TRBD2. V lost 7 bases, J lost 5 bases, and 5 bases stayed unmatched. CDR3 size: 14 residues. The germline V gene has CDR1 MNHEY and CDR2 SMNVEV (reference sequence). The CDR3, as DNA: TGTGCCAGCAAACTAGCGGGGGTGAAAGATACGCAGTATTTT. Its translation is CASKLAGVKDTQYF.

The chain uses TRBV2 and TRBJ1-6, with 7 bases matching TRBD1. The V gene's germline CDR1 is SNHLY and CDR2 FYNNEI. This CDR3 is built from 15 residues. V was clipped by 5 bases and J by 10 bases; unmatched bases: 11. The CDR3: CASSLERQGGSPLHF. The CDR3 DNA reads TGTGCCAGCAGTCTAGAGCGACAGGGAGGGTCACCCCTCCACTTT.

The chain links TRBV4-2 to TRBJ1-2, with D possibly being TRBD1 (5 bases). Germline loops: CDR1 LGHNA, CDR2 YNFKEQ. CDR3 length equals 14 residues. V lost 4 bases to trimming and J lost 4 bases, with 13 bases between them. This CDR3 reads CASSRRRDSYGYTF. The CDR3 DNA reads TGTGCCAGCAGCCGCCGACGAGACAGCTATGGCTACACCTTC.

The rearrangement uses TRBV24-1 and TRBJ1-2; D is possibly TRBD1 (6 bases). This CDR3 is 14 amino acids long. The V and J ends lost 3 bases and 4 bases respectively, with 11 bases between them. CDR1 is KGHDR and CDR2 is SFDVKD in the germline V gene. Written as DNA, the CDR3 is TGTGCCACCAGTGATAAATCGACAGGCTATGGCTACACCTTC. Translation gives CATSDKSTGYGYTF.

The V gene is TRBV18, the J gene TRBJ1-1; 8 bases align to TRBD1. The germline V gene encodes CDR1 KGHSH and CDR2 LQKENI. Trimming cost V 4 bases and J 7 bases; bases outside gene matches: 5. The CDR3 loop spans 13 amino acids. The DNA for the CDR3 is TGTGCCAGCTCACGTGGACAGGGTGGTGAAGCTTTCTTT. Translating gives CASSRGQGGEAFF.

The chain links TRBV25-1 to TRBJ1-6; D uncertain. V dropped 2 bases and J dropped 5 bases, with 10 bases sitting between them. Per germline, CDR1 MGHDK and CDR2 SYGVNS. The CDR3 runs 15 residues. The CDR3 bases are TGTGCCAGCAGTGAAATAGGATCTAATAATTCACCCCTCCACTTT. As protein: CASSEIGSNNSPLHF.

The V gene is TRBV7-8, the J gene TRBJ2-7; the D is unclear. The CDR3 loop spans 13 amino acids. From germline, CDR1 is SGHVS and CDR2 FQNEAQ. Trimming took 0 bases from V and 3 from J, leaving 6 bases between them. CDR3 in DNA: TGTGCCAGCAGCTTAGCCAGAGACTACGAGCAGTACTTC. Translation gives CASSLARDYEQYF. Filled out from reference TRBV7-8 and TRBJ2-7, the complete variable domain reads GAGVSQSPRYKVAKRGQDVALRCDPISGHVSLFWYQQALGQGPEFLTYFQNEAQLDKSGLPSDRFFAERPEGSVSTLKIQRTQQEDSAVYLCASSLARDYEQYFGPGTRLTVT.

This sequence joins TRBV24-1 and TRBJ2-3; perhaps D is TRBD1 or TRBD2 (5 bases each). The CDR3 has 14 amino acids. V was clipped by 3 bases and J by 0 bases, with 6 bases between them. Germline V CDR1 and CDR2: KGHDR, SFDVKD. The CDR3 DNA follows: TGTGCCACCAGTGATCGGGACAGCACAGATACGCAGTATTTT. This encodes CATSDRDSTDTQYF.